This T cell receptor (beta chain) is drawn from a study of OX40 agonist ivuxolimab in advanced cancers. TCRdb keeps only in-frame clones here, not all; method: immunoSEQ multiplex PCR. Among around 47,000 clones listed, approximately 90% were seen once. Findings of the study overall: At doses 0.1 to 3.0 mg/kg, CD4+ and CD8+ clones expanded.

Concerning this clone itself: Its antigen is not identified.

Unmatched junction bases numbered 10, after V lost 5 bases and J lost 7 bases. From germline, CDR1 is PRHDT and CDR2 FYEKMQ (reference sequence). CDR3 size: 14 residues. The J gene is TRBJ1-2, the V gene TRBV13; 7 bases fit TRBD1. The sequence derives from an adult with an advanced solid tumor such as melanoma, head and neck, liver or kidney cancer. The source was CD4+ or CD8+ T cells sorted from blood, collected in a trial of the OX40 agonist ivuxolimab. The CDR3 here is CASSLAGGGGGYTF. The CDR3 DNA sequence: TGTGCCAGCAGCCTAGCAGGGGGAGGAGGTGGCTACACCTTC.